The clone carrying this TCR beta chain was counted a few times. The sample originates from a study of T cells after yellow fever vaccination. One entry per CDR3 protein, called by TCRdb with MiXCR from the 5' RACE reads. The sample carries 300,000 to 400,000 distinct CDR3 sequences, around 12% recorded once. The CDR3 is 13 residues long. Germline CDR1 and CDR2: MNHEY and SMNVEV (reference sequence). V was trimmed by 3 bases and J by 3 bases, leaving 8 bases between them. The chain carries TRBV27 and TRBJ1-1, with D unresolved. This specimen consisted of CD4+ T cells sorted from PBMCs, obtained 15 days after the yellow fever booster vaccination. The origin of this receptor is a young man who received the YFV17D yellow fever vaccine. The CDR3 DNA reads as TGTGCCAGCAGTTTCGCGGTCGACACTGAAGCTTTCTTT. Protein: CASSFAVDTEAFF.